These 30 T cell receptor beta chains originate from one sample sequenced in a study of early T cells in non-severe SARS-CoV-2 infection. TCRdb redid the calling of the 5' RACE reads with MiXCR, one entry per CDR3 protein. The table shows tens of thousands of distinct CDR3 sequences, with about a tenth occurring only once. The sequencing sample was made of whole blood. Receptors were obtained from an adult who was a healthcare worker with PCR-confirmed SARS-CoV-2 infection or an uninfected control (not recorded which).

This clonotype was detected many times. V gene TRBV9 combines with J gene TRBJ2-3; the match to TRBD2 covers 9 bases. CDR1 and CDR2 (germline): SGDLS, YYNGEE. CDR3 length: 14 amino acids. V dropped 3 bases and J dropped 4; count of bases not matched to a gene: 3. The CDR3 region has the DNA TGTGCCAGCAGCGCTAGCGGGAATGCAGATACGCAGTATTTT. Translation: CASSASGNADTQYF.

The V call is TRBV28, the J call TRBJ2-7, with D perhaps TRBD1 or TRBD2 (6 bases each). V shed 3 bases and J shed 6 bases, with 12 bases lying between them. This CDR3 spans 13 amino acids. Germline values: CDR1 MDHEN, CDR2 SYDVKM. The CDR3, as DNA: TGTGCCAGCAGTTTCCTGGAGGGGGGCGAGCAGTACTTC. It is translated as CASSFLEGGEQYF.

This clonotype was picked up many times. V usage is TRBV11-2 and J usage is TRBJ2-7; perhaps D is TRBD1 or TRBD2 (5 bases each). The CDR3 loop spans 13 amino acids. Germline CDR1 reads SGHAT; CDR2 reads FQNNGV. Deletions cut 6 bases from V and 2 bases from J, with 11 bases between. The CDR3 bases are TGTGCCAGCAGATCTCGGGGCACCTACGAGCAGTACTTC. It encodes CASRSRGTYEQYF.

The chain joins TRBV20-1 to TRBJ2-5; 9 bases are a match to TRBD2. CDR3 length equals 14 residues. V trimming: 6 bases; J trimming: 4 bases; junction bases outside the gene matches: 9. CDR1 is DFQATT, CDR2 SNEGSKA, per germline (reference sequence). The CDR3 DNA reads as TGCAGTGCGTCGGGACTAGCCCTCGGAGAGACCCAGTACTTC. This sequence encodes CSASGLALGETQYF.

The V gene is TRBV7-9, the J gene TRBJ2-7, with D possibly matching TRBD1 (6 bases). V was shortened by 4 bases and J by 3 bases, with 16 bases between the two germline ends. The CDR3 length is 15 residues. Germline lookup yields CDR1 SEHNR and CDR2 FQNEAQ (reference sequence). The CDR3 here is CASSSRQVRGYEQYF. CDR3 in DNA: TGTGCCAGCAGCTCCCGACAGGTCCGGGGCTACGAGCAGTACTTC.

In its sample, this clonotype was seen many times. This chain uses TRBV19 with TRBJ2-7; D is unclear. The germline V and J ends were trimmed by 4 bases and 2 bases, with 9 bases remaining between them. This CDR3 is 13 amino acids long. Germline-derived CDR1 and CDR2 are LNHDA and SQIVND (reference sequence). CDR3 amino acids: CASSTVVAYEQYF. The CDR3, as DNA: TGTGCCAGTAGTACCGTAGTGGCCTACGAGCAGTACTTC.

This clonotype was seen only a few times. This rearrangement joins TRBV6-6 to TRBJ1-2, with D unclear. Germline CDR1 MNHNY, CDR2 SVGAGI (reference sequence). The CDR3 length is 14 residues. V lost 2 bases, J lost 4 bases, and 11 bases lay in between. The CDR3 reads CASSYRAASYGYTF. The CDR3 DNA reads TGTGCCAGCAGTTACCGGGCAGCCTCCTATGGCTACACCTTC.

This clonotype was counted a few times. The chain joins TRBV5-1 to TRBJ1-4; D is unresolved. Germline CDR1 and CDR2: SGHRS and YFSETQ. V lost 0 bases and J 3 bases, leaving 6 bases between the germline ends. The CDR3 is 14 amino acids. The CDR3 loop is CASSLERANEKLFF. In DNA form, the CDR3 reads TGCGCCAGCAGCTTGGAGCGGGCTAATGAAAAACTGTTTTTT.

This clonotype was seen ten or more times. The chain links TRBV3-1 to TRBJ2-7; D gene uncertain. The germline CDR1 and CDR2 sequences are LGHDT and YNNKEL (reference sequence). V was shortened by 3 bases and J by 2 bases, with 5 bases between the two germline ends. This CDR3 contains 12 residues. CDR3 nucleotides: TGTGCCAGCAGCCACCAGCCCTACGAGCAGTACTTC. Translating it yields CASSHQPYEQYF.

This rearrangement joins TRBV5-1 to TRBJ2-5; D is perhaps TRBD1 (6 bases). This CDR3 has 15 residues. The V end was cut by 4 bases, the J end by 3 bases, with 16 bases between. Germline V CDR1 and CDR2: SGHRS, YFSETQ. Written as DNA, the CDR3 is TGCGCCAGCAGCCTACAGGGCCGGGGCGAAGAGACCCAGTACTTC. It codes for CASSLQGRGEETQYF.

A few counts support this clonotype. This chain uses TRBV7-9 with TRBJ1-4; 7 bases are a match to TRBD1. The CDR3 consists of 17 residues. J gave up 3 bases and V 5 bases, and 12 bases lay outside the gene matches. Looked up from germline, CDR1 is SEHNR and CDR2 is FQNEAQ (reference sequence). The CDR3 region is CASSHILSGQSNEKLFF. For the CDR3, the DNA is TGTGCCAGCAGCCATATTCTGTCGGGACAGTCTAATGAAAAACTGTTTTTT.

The chain recombines TRBV11-2 with TRBJ2-5; TRBD2 aligns across 7 bases. Unmatched junction bases numbered 8, after V lost 0 bases and J lost 7 bases. Germline assignment: CDR1 SGHAT and CDR2 FQNNGV. The CDR3 sequence is 15 residues long. The CDR3 DNA sequence: TGTGCCAGCAGCTTAGATCCCGGACTAGTGGGGACCCAGTACTTC. Protein product: CASSLDPGLVGTQYF.

This clonotype was observed many times. The chain recombines TRBV10-3 with TRBJ2-7; the match to TRBD1 covers 8 bases. The V gene end was trimmed by 1 base and the J gene end by 7 bases; junction bases not matched to a gene: 6. Germline CDR1 and CDR2: ENHRY and SYGVKD. The CDR3 totals 14 residues. Here the CDR3 DNA reads TGTGCCATCAGTGAGTTCCTTACAGGGGGAGAGCAGTACTTC. It codes for CAISEFLTGGEQYF.

This sequence joins TRBV18 and TRBJ1-6, with D tentatively TRBD1 (5 bases). CDR1 and CDR2 from the germline V gene are KGHSH and LQKENI. The CDR3 extends over 15 amino acids. The germline V and J ends were trimmed by 6 bases and 8 bases, with 17 bases remaining between them. CDR3 in DNA: TGTGCCAGCTCCGCCACGAGGGGTAGGGATTCACCCCTCCACTTT. Its protein product is CASSATRGRDSPLHF.

This clonotype was picked up many times. The rearrangement links TRBV10-3 to TRBJ1-1; D not certain. V gave up 9 bases and J gave up 3 bases, with 11 bases separating them. The germline CDR1 and CDR2 sequences are ENHRY and SYGVKD. The CDR3 is 12 residues long. This CDR3 reads CAIKTQDTEAFF. DNA of the CDR3: TGTGCCATAAAAACCCAGGACACTGAAGCTTTCTTT.

The chain is built from TRBV28 and TRBJ1-3; D perhaps matches TRBD1 (5 bases). Deletions cut 3 bases from V and 7 bases from J, with 13 bases between. Germline CDR1 reads MDHEN; CDR2 reads SYDVKM. This CDR3 has 14 amino acids. CDR3 nucleotide sequence: TGTGCCAGCAGTTTTCGGGGAGGGGTGAACACCATATATTTT. This codes for CASSFRGGVNTIYF. Looking up the rest from reference TRBV28 and TRBJ1-3 gives the full variable domain: DVKVTQSSRYLVKRTGEKVFLECVQDMDHENMFWYRQDPGLGLRLIYFSYDVKMKEKGDIPEGYSVSREKKERFSLILESASTNQTSMYLCASSFRGGVNTIYFGEGSWLTVV.

This clonotype has a handful of counts. The genes are TRBV9 and TRBJ2-3; tentative D call: TRBD2 (5 bases). The V gene's germline CDR1 is SGDLS and CDR2 YYNGEE. Trimming took 3 bases from V and 8 from J, leaving 10 bases between them. The CDR3 totals 12 residues. The CDR3 coding sequence is TGTGCCAGCAGCGCCCCCCGGGGTACGCAGTATTTT. Translation gives CASSAPRGTQYF.

This clonotype was detected ten times or more. This chain joins TRBV10-3 and TRBJ2-1, with 14 bases matching TRBD2. The CDR3 contains 15 residues. With V trimmed by 5 bases and J by 9 bases, 6 bases remained unmatched. The V gene's germline CDR1 is ENHRY and CDR2 SYGVKD. CDR3 DNA: TGTGCCATCAGTACCGGGACTAGCGGGAGAGTTGAGCAGTTCTTC. Translating it yields CAISTGTSGRVEQFF.

This clonotype has only one observation. With a much larger clone just one base away, this may be a read error. This chain links TRBV29-1 with TRBJ2-1, with D uncertain. Germline loops: CDR1 SQVTM, CDR2 ANQGSEA. The length of the CDR3 is 13 residues. Trimming cost V 7 bases and J 0 bases, with 10 bases left between them. As DNA, the CDR3 is TGCAGCGCCTCTACCGGCTCCTACAATGAGCAGTTCTTC. Encoded protein: CSASTGSYNEQFF.

The V and J genes are TRBV9 and TRBJ2-1; D unclear. Germline CDR1 SGDLS, CDR2 YYNGEE. The CDR3 consists of 15 residues. Trimming pared 2 bases from V and 0 bases from J, leaving 9 bases between. The CDR3 nucleotides read TGTGCCAGCAGCGTGGGCCCGAGCTCCTACAATGAGCAGTTCTTC. Amino acid sequence: CASSVGPSSYNEQFF.

This clonotype was counted a few times. The V gene is TRBV12-3 or TRBV12-4, the J gene TRBJ2-3, with 7 positions matching TRBD2. The CDR3 is 15 residues long. V was clipped by 3 bases and J by 2 bases; unmatched bases: 5. CDR3 sequence: CASSLVAGNTDTQYF. The DNA for the CDR3 is TGTGCCAGCAGTTTGGTAGCGGGTAACACAGATACGCAGTATTTT.

This clonotype has just a few counts. V is TRBV4-3 and J is TRBJ2-1; 9 bases agree with TRBD2. CDR3 size: 19 residues. Looked up from germline, CDR1 is LGHNA and CDR2 is YSLEER. V lost 0 bases to trimming and J lost 7 bases; unmatched junction nucleotides: 16. The CDR3 spells CASSQEYLGLAGFRNEQFF. The CDR3 DNA reads TGCGCCAGCAGCCAAGAGTATCTTGGGCTAGCGGGGTTTAGGAATGAGCAGTTCTTC.

This rearrangement joins TRBV30 to TRBJ2-7, with 7 bases that match TRBD1. CDR3 length equals 13 residues. With V trimmed by 4 bases and J by 3 bases, 6 bases remained unmatched. CDR1 GTSNPN and CDR2 SVGIG come from the germline V gene (reference sequence). Written as DNA, the CDR3 is TGTGCCTGGACCGACGGGACAGACTACGAGCAGTACTTC. It translates to CAWTDGTDYEQYF.

Turning to this clonotype: A much more abundant neighbour one base away suggests this may be a read error. The CDR3 loop is CAISESDSPYEQYF. CDR3 in DNA: TGTGCCATCAGTGAGTCGGACAGCCCCTACGAGCAGTACTTC. The rearrangement uses TRBV10-3 and TRBJ2-7; TRBD1 might be the D (6 bases). Trimming removed 0 bases at V and 2 bases at J, with 8 bases between. The CDR3 contains 14 residues. Germline assignment: CDR1 ENHRY and CDR2 SYGVKD.

The table lists this clonotype with many counts. The DNA of the CDR3 is TGTGCCAGCAGCCAAGATGCGGGACTAGCGGCCTACGAGCAGTACTTC. It specifies CASSQDAGLAAYEQYF. The chain combines TRBV3-1 with TRBJ2-7; TRBD2 matches at 11 bases. J was trimmed by 2 bases and V by 0 bases; bases with no gene match: 3. Germline CDR1 reads LGHDT; CDR2 reads YNNKEL (reference sequence). The CDR3 is made up of 16 amino acids.

This clonotype was seen repeatedly, ten times or more. The rearrangement uses TRBV10-3 and TRBJ2-1; D possibly corresponds to TRBD2 (10 bases). The germline CDR1 and CDR2 sequences are ENHRY and SYGVKD. This CDR3 is built from 19 residues. V was cut by 6 bases and J by 4 bases, with 28 bases left in between. The CDR3 is CAISGTGSSGREFYNEQFF. The CDR3 DNA is TGTGCCATCAGCGGGACAGGGTCTAGCGGGAGAGAATTTTACAATGAGCAGTTCTTC.

In its sample, this clonotype was seen a few times. CDR3 bases: TGTGCCAGCAGTGACAAAAACAATCAGCCCCAGCATTTT. This translates into CASSDKNNQPQHF. The V and J genes are TRBV2 and TRBJ1-5, with D unresolved. The CDR3 length is 13 residues. V lost 3 bases and J 3 bases, leaving 6 bases between the germline ends. CDR1 is SNHLY and CDR2 is FYNNEI in the germline V gene.

At least ten counts were recorded for this clonotype. The V gene is TRBV27, the J gene TRBJ1-6; D remains unclear. CDR3 size: 18 residues. The V and J ends lost 5 bases and 1 base respectively, with 18 bases between them. Germline V lookup: CDR1 MNHEY, CDR2 SMNVEV (reference sequence). The CDR3 here is CASSGSSGIPSYNSPLHF. The CDR3 nucleotides read TGTGCCAGCAGTGGTAGTTCGGGGATCCCTTCCTATAATTCACCCCTCCACTTT.

The gene calls are TRBV7-2 and TRBJ2-3; TRBD1 is a possible D gene (5 bases). The germline V gene encodes CDR1 SGHTA and CDR2 FQGNSA. This CDR3 spans 13 amino acids. The V end was cut by 8 bases, the J end by 3 bases, with 12 bases between. The CDR3 DNA reads TGTGCCAGCCGAACCGCAGGGACAGATACGCAGTATTTT. Amino acids: CASRTAGTDTQYF. Complete variable domain (other parts from reference TRBV7-2 and TRBJ2-3): GAGVSQSPSNKVTEKGKDVELRCDPISGHTALYWYRQSLGQGLEFLIYFQGNSAPDKSGLPSDRFSAERTGGSVSTLTIQRTQQEDSAVYLCASRTAGTDTQYFGPGTRLTVL.

This chain links TRBV20-1 with TRBJ2-7; a possible D gene is TRBD1 (6 bases). The V gene's germline CDR1 is DFQATT and CDR2 SNEGSKA (reference sequence). The CDR3 is 13 amino acids. Trimming pared 4 bases from V and 3 bases from J, leaving 13 bases between. The CDR3 nucleotides read TGCAGTGCTACACAGGGAAGGATCTACGAGCAGTACTTC. Amino acids: CSATQGRIYEQYF.